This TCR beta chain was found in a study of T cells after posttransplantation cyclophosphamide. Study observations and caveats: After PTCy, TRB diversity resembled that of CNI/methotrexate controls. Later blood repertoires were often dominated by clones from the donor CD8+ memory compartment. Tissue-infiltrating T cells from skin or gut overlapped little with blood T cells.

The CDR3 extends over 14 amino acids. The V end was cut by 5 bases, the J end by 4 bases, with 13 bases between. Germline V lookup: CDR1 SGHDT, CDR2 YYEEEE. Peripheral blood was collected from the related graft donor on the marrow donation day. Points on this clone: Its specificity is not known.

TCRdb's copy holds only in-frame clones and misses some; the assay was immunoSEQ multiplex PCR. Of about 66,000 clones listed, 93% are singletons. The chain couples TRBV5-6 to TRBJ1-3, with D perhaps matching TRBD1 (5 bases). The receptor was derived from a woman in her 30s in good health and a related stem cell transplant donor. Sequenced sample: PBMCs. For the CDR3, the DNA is TGTGCCAGCAGGTGGGGGAGCGTCGGAAACACCATATATTTT. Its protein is CASRWGSVGNTIYF.